Listed below are T cell receptor beta chains from one sample, sequenced in a study of cytomegalovirus exposure and HLA in healthy donors. Clones were read by immunoSEQ multiplex PCR, and TCRdb kept only the in-frame ones, dropping some. The sample lists about 170,000 clones, 60% to 80% seen once, with around 3.2% in the top ten. The sequenced sample was PBMCs. The source is a female donor in good health and CMV-seronegative. Both conserved end residues are part of each CDR3. D genes are given only for firm matches. A row's size may be missing; if present it is once, few, many or a size class.

TRBV7-2	NA	NA	TRBJ1-2	CASSFSNYGYTF
TRBV29-1	NA	NA	TRBJ2-3	CSARWGGSDTQYF
TRBV5-1	NA	NA	TRBJ2-1	CASSPISGGPYNEQFF
TRBV4-1	NA	once	TRBJ1-5	CASSQEGGSNQPQHF
TRBV5-4	NA	NA	TRBJ2-5	CASSLANGDWETQYF
TRBV15	TRBD1	NA	TRBJ1-5	CATSRNDRAHQPQHF
TRBV5-1	TRBD1	NA	TRBJ1-6	CASSFSGQQNSPLHF
TRBV4-3	NA	few	TRBJ2-6	CSSSQDQSSAGANVLTF
TRBV11-3	TRBD1	NA	TRBJ2-2	CASSAGQGANTGELFF
TRBV5-1	NA	NA	TRBJ1-2	CASSSDQGLEGYTF
TRBV12-5	NA	NA	TRBJ1-1	CASGQGLESTEAFF
TRBV5-1	TRBD1	NA	TRBJ2-5	CASSQGQGVRETQYF
TRBV20-1	NA	NA	TRBJ1-5	CSARARQAQHF
TRBV7-2	NA	NA	TRBJ1-3	CASSLARGGNTIYF
TRBV5-1	TRBD2	few	TRBJ2-2	CASSSFREGNTGELFF